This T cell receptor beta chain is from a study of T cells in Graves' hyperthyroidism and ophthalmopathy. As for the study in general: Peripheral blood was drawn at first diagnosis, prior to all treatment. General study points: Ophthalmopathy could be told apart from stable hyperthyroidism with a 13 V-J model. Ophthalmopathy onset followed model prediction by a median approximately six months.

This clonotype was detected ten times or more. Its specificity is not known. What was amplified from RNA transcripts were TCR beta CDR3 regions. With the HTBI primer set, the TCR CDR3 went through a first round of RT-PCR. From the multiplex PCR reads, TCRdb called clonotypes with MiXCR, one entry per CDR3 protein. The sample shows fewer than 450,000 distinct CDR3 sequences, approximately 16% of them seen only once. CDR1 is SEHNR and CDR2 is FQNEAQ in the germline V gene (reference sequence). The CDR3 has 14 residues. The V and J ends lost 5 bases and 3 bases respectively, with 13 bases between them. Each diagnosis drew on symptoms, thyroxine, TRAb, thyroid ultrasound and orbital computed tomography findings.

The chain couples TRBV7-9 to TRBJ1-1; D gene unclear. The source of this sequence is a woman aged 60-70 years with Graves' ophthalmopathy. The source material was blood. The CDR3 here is CASSRRRADTEAFF. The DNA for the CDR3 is TGTGCCAGCAGCCGGCGGCGTGCAGACACTGAAGCTTTCTTT.